These 32 T cell receptor beta chains share one sample of origin, sequenced in a study of blood T cell repertoires in COVID-19. The repertoire was sequenced with immunoSEQ multiplex PCR; TCRdb's copy has only in-frame clones and lacks some. The table has roughly 440,000 clones, approximately 89% seen once; the top ten hold 10% to 15%. Specimen: peripheral blood. The receptor source for this set is a woman aged 45-60 years with COVID-19, enrolled during active disease.

The V call is TRBV15, the J call TRBJ2-3, with 7 bases matching TRBD1. V was clipped by 7 bases and J by 5 bases; unmatched bases: 6. This CDR3 spans 13 amino acids. Germline CDR1 and CDR2: LNHNV and YYDKDF (reference sequence). CDR3 sequence reads: CATKGAAEDTQYF. The CDR3 DNA reads as TGTGCCACCAAGGGGGCCGCAGAAGATACGCAGTATTTT.

This chain uses TRBV9 with TRBJ2-3; 7 nucleotides line up with TRBD2. V dropped 4 bases and J dropped 3; count of bases not matched to a gene: 5. The CDR3 covers 14 residues. Per germline, CDR1 SGDLS and CDR2 YYNGEE. CDR3 in DNA: TGTGCCAGCAGCCCGCCGGGGGGTACAGATACGCAGTATTTT. Translated: CASSPPGGTDTQYF. The entire variable domain, with the rest obtained from reference TRBV9 and TRBJ2-3, is as follows: DSGVTQTPKHLITATGQRVTLRCSPRSGDLSVYWYQQSLDQGLQFLIQYYNGEERAKGNILERFSAQQFPDLHSELNLSSLELGDSALYFCASSPPGGTDTQYFGPGTRLTVL.

This clone was recorded a few times. This chain connects TRBV27 to TRBJ1-6; TRBD1 aligns across 8 bases. The germline CDR1 and CDR2 sequences are MNHEY and SMNVEV (reference sequence). This CDR3 has 15 amino acids. Germline trimming cut 8 bases from V and 6 bases from J; bases unmatched to any gene: 9. The CDR3 nucleotides read TGTGCCAGCGGCCAGGACAGGGCTGGTAATTCACCCCTCCACTTT. It is translated as CASGQDRAGNSPLHF.

As to this clone: The sample has other DNA sequences that encode this CDR3 too. V usage is TRBV19 and J usage is TRBJ1-4, with D perhaps TRBD1 (6 bases). The V gene's germline CDR1 is LNHDA and CDR2 SQIVND (reference sequence). The CDR3 loop spans 14 amino acids. Between the trimmed V and J ends, which lost 3 bases and 8 bases, there was a span of 13 bases. The CDR3 DNA reads as TGTGCCAGTAGTATTGGGCAGGGGAGCGAAAAACTGTTTTTT. This encodes CASSIGQGSEKLFF.

The J gene is TRBJ1-1, the V gene TRBV10-3; 10 bases fit TRBD1. The length of the CDR3 is 16 residues. CDR1 and CDR2 from the germline V gene are ENHRY and SYGVKD. V lost 6 bases to trimming and J lost 0 bases; unmatched junction nucleotides: 7. The CDR3 coding sequence is TGTGCCATCAGGCCGGGGACAGGGGAAGTGAACACTGAAGCTTTCTTT. It is translated as CAIRPGTGEVNTEAFF.

The rearrangement links TRBV9 to TRBJ1-2; 10 bases agree with TRBD1. Germline-derived CDR1 and CDR2 are SGDLS and YYNGEE. The CDR3 length is 14 residues. The V and J ends lost 6 bases and 5 bases, in that order; junction bases with no gene match: 7. CDR3 in amino acids: CASNPGTGDYGYTF. CDR3 coding DNA: TGTGCCAGCAACCCCGGGACAGGGGATTATGGCTACACCTTC.

The V call is TRBV4-1, the J call TRBJ2-6, with D maybe TRBD1 (5 bases). CDR3 length equals 16 residues. Germline V gene lookup returns CDR1 MGHRA and CDR2 YSYEKL. The V end lost 4 bases, the J end lost 2 bases, and 12 bases lay between the germline ends. Here the CDR3 reads CASSPRVVPGANVLTF. In DNA, the CDR3 is TGCGCCAGCAGCCCCAGGGTTGTTCCTGGGGCCAACGTCCTGACTTTC.

Concerning this clone: The limits of the CDR3 on the DNA are not certain, so only TCRdb's listed CDR3 is given. The CDR3 is CASTSGGRYGYTF. The chain links TRBV19 to TRBJ1-2. Germline V lookup: CDR1 LNHDA, CDR2 SQIVND (reference sequence). The CDR3 contains 13 residues when both ends are counted.

V is TRBV2 and J is TRBJ2-7; 7 positions match TRBD2. The germline CDR1 and CDR2 sequences are SNHLY and FYNNEI. The CDR3 is made up of 14 amino acids. V gave up 8 bases and J gave up 2 bases; unmatched junction bases: 9. The CDR3 protein is CASGEAGPTYEQYF. DNA for the CDR3: TGTGCCAGCGGGGAAGCGGGGCCTACCTACGAGCAGTACTTC. Looking up the rest from reference TRBV2 and TRBJ2-7 gives the full variable domain: EPEVTQTPSHQVTQMGQEVILRCVPISNHLYFYWYRQILGQKVEFLVSFYNNEISEKSEIFDDQFSVERPDGSNFTLKIRSTKLEDSAMYFCASGEAGPTYEQYFGPGTRLTVT.

V is TRBV5-1 and J is TRBJ1-1; D gene uncertain. The CDR3 has 17 residues. Germline V gives CDR1 SGHRS, CDR2 YFSETQ. V was shortened by 2 bases and J by 0 bases, with 17 bases between the two germline ends. As DNA, the CDR3 is TGCGCCAGCAGCTTCTTTTTGAGGGCCCCCCTGAACACTGAAGCTTTCTTT. This sequence encodes CASSFFLRAPLNTEAFF. Using reference TRBV5-1 and TRBJ1-1 for the parts outside the CDR3, the full variable domain is KAGVTQTPRYLIKTRGQQVTLSCSPISGHRSVSWYQQTPGQGLQFLFEYFSETQRNKGNFPGRFSGRQFSNSRSEMNVSTLELGDSALYLCASSFFLRAPLNTEAFFGQGTRLTVV.

This chain uses TRBV27 with TRBJ2-3; 8 bases align to TRBD2. This CDR3 has 15 residues. Germline assignment: CDR1 MNHEY and CDR2 SMNVEV (reference sequence). The junction had 4 bases not matched to a gene; V was cut back by 5 bases and J by 0 bases. The DNA of the CDR3 is TGTGCCAGCAGTGGTAGCGGGGAAAGCACAGATACGCAGTATTTT. Its translation: CASSGSGESTDTQYF.

The chain combines TRBV27 with TRBJ2-7; TRBD1 agrees at 7 bases. V trimming: 5 bases; J trimming: 0 bases; junction bases outside the gene matches: 10. Germline CDR1 MNHEY, CDR2 SMNVEV (reference sequence). This CDR3 comprises 16 residues. For the CDR3, the DNA is TGTGCCAGCAGTCCGGGACAGCCGCCAAGCTCCTACGAGCAGTACTTC. It translates to CASSPGQPPSSYEQYF.

The V and J genes are TRBV30 and TRBJ2-6; D is uncertain. V was shortened by 5 bases and J by 1 base, with 15 bases between the two germline ends. The CDR3 contains 16 residues. The germline CDR1 and CDR2 sequences are GTSNPN and SVGIG (reference sequence). CDR3 DNA: TGTGCCTGGGCCGACTCTCTCCGGTCTGGGGCCAACGTCCTGACTTTC. Translating gives CAWADSLRSGANVLTF.

The rearrangement uses TRBV6-1 and TRBJ2-3; TRBD2 might be the D (6 bases). The V end was cut by 3 bases, the J end by 1 base, with 14 bases between. CDR1 and CDR2 (germline): MNHNS, SASEGT. The CDR3 runs to 16 residues. The CDR3 sequence is CASSEVLAGGTDTQYF. The CDR3 bases are TGTGCCAGCAGTGAGGTACTAGCAGGCGGCACAGATACGCAGTATTTT.

The chain couples TRBV25-1 to TRBJ2-7; 7 bases fit TRBD1. Germline loops: CDR1 MGHDK, CDR2 SYGVNS. With 2 bases clipped from V and 3 bases from J, the junction kept 10 bases outside the gene matches. The CDR3 totals 16 residues. The CDR3 is CASSEDDRDSYYEQYF. The DNA of the CDR3 is TGTGCCAGCAGTGAAGACGACCGGGACAGCTACTACGAGCAGTACTTC.

V gene TRBV5-1 combines with J gene TRBJ1-5; 7 nucleotides match TRBD1. Germline CDR1 is SGHRS and CDR2 is YFSETQ. The V gene end was trimmed by 0 bases and the J gene end by 1 base; junction bases not matched to a gene: 1. The CDR3 extends over 15 amino acids. The CDR3 nucleotides read TGCGCCAGCAGCTTGGGGGACAGCAGCAATCAGCCCCAGCATTTT. This codes for CASSLGDSSNQPQHF.

This chain joins TRBV6-5 and TRBJ1-2; D is uncertain. This CDR3 has 15 amino acids. Trimming cost V 6 bases and J 4 bases, with 18 bases left between them. CDR1 is MNHEY and CDR2 is SVGAGI in the germline V gene. CDR3 sequence (DNA): TGTGCCAGCAGCCGCAACCCAATTCGAGGCTATGGCTACACCTTC. Translating gives CASSRNPIRGYGYTF.

The J gene is TRBJ2-2, the V gene TRBV11-1, with 7 bases aligning to TRBD1. The CDR3 is made up of 13 amino acids. The ends lost 6 bases at V and 4 bases at J; junction bases unmatched: 2. In germline, CDR1 is SGHAT, CDR2 FQDESV (reference sequence). Here the CDR3 DNA reads TGTGCCAGCAGGGACAGGTTCACCGGGGAGCTGTTTTTT. It encodes CASRDRFTGELFF.

The gene calls are TRBV6-2 or TRBV6-3 and TRBJ2-3; 10 bases fit TRBD2. This CDR3 has 16 residues. Trimming at V came to 4 bases and at J to 1 base, leaving 5 bases not matched to a gene. Germline CDR1 is MNHEY and CDR2 is SVGEGT. The CDR3 DNA reads as TGTGCCAGCAGTTCAGATAGCGGGGGGCGCACAGATACGCAGTATTTT. Translating gives CASSSDSGGRTDTQYF.

The chain recombines TRBV13 with TRBJ2-7; TRBD2 is a possible D gene (6 bases). The V gene lost 1 base and the J gene lost 0 bases, with 10 bases spanning the gap. From germline, CDR1 is PRHDT and CDR2 FYEKMQ (reference sequence). This CDR3 has 15 residues. The CDR3 nucleotides read TGTGCCAGCAGCTTAGTTTTGGGGGGCTCCTACGAGCAGTACTTC. This encodes CASSLVLGGSYEQYF.

This rearrangement joins TRBV6-1 to TRBJ2-3; the match to TRBD2 covers 9 bases. The J segment lost 3 bases and the V segment lost 3 bases, leaving 4 bases of the junction unmatched. CDR1 is MNHNS, CDR2 SASEGT, per germline. CDR3 length: 15 residues. The CDR3 protein is CASSDWAGGTDTQYF. The CDR3 DNA is TGTGCCAGCAGTGATTGGGCGGGGGGGACAGATACGCAGTATTTT.

The chain employs TRBV12-3 or TRBV12-4 and TRBJ1-2, with a possible D match to TRBD1 (5 bases). The V end was cut by 5 bases, the J end by 4 bases, with 8 bases between. There are 12 residues in the CDR3. Here the CDR3 DNA reads TGTGCCAGCAGTCCCGACAGCTATGGCTACACCTTC. It codes for CASSPDSYGYTF.

CDR3 amino acids: CASSHGEDTEAFF. CDR3 nucleotide sequence: TGTGCCAGCAGCCACGGCGAGGACACTGAAGCTTTCTTT. The chain uses TRBV3-1 (or the pseudogene TRBV3-2) and TRBJ1-1; D not resolved. Germline assignment: CDR1 LGHDT and CDR2 YNNKEL (reference sequence). V was shortened by 3 bases and J by 3 bases, with 8 bases between the two germline ends. The CDR3 covers 13 residues.

The rearrangement joins TRBV25-1 to TRBJ1-6; TRBD1 is a possible D gene (6 bases). CDR3 length: 16 residues. V dropped 0 bases and J dropped 7 bases, with 13 bases sitting between them. CDR1 and CDR2 (germline): MGHDK, SYGVNS. CDR3 in DNA: TGTGCCAGCAGTGAATATAAAGGCAGGGGAAATTCACCCCTCCACTTT. Protein: CASSEYKGRGNSPLHF. Filled out from reference TRBV25-1 and TRBJ1-6, the complete variable domain reads EADIYQTPRYLVIGTGKKITLECSQTMGHDKMYWYQQDPGMELHLIHYSYGVNSTEKGDLSSESTVSRIRTEHFPLTLESARPSHTSQYLCASSEYKGRGNSPLHFGNGTRLTVT.

V is TRBV6-5 and J is TRBJ1-1; tentative D call: TRBD1 (6 bases). Looked up from germline, CDR1 is MNHEY and CDR2 is SVGAGI. There are 13 residues in the CDR3. The ends were cut back, 7 bases at V and 6 bases at J, with 15 bases in the middle. CDR3 region: CASMGGPGAEAFF. The CDR3, as DNA: TGTGCCAGCATGGGGGGGCCGGGAGCTGAAGCTTTCTTT.

The CDR3 DNA reads as TGTGCCAGCAGCTTGGAAGGGGTTGTCACTGAAGCTTTCTTT. It encodes CASSLEGVVTEAFF. This chain links TRBV7-8 with TRBJ1-1, with D possibly TRBD1 on 5 matching bases. Germline assignment: CDR1 SGHVS and CDR2 FQNEAQ. The CDR3 is made up of 14 amino acids. Trimming shortened V by 3 bases and J by 4 bases, and 12 bases separated the two germline ends.

The rearrangement uses TRBV19 and TRBJ1-4; TRBD1 matches at 9 bases. The germline V gene has CDR1 LNHDA and CDR2 SQIVND (reference sequence). J gave up 8 bases and V 6 bases, and 13 bases lay outside the gene matches. The CDR3 loop spans 16 amino acids. CDR3 nucleotide sequence: TGTGCCAGTAGCCAGGGATACGGGACAGGGAGGGAAAAACTGTTTTTT. Protein: CASSQGYGTGREKLFF.

The chain recombines TRBV11-2 with TRBJ1-4; D uncertain. Trimming cost V 4 bases and J 7 bases, with 4 bases left between them. Germline CDR1 reads SGHAT; CDR2 reads FQNNGV. The CDR3 loop spans 11 amino acids. Written as DNA, the CDR3 is TGTGCCAGCAGCTCCCTTGAAAAACTGTTTTTT. Protein: CASSSLEKLFF.

This clone was observed at least ten times. This rearrangement joins TRBV4-1 to TRBJ1-4; D remains unclear. The germline V gene has CDR1 MGHRA and CDR2 YSYEKL. The CDR3 is 11 residues long. Trimming took 7 bases from V and 7 from J, leaving 7 bases between them. As DNA, the CDR3 is TGCGCCAGCAAGGAGAGTGAAAAACTGTTTTTT. It specifies CASKESEKLFF.

Regarding this clone: This sample also contains other DNA sequences that code for the same CDR3. V is TRBV3-1 (or the pseudogene TRBV3-2) and J is TRBJ1-1; no firm D call. This CDR3 has 14 residues. Germline V CDR1 and CDR2: LGHDT, YNNKEL (reference sequence). Trimming shortened V by 1 base and J by 4 bases, and 10 bases separated the two germline ends. The CDR3 nucleotides read TGTGCCAGCAGCCAAGTTCGGGGAGGCACTGAAGCTTTCTTT. Amino acid sequence: CASSQVRGGTEAFF.

The V gene is TRBV18, the J gene TRBJ2-7; 7 positions match TRBD1. Germline trimming cut 0 bases from V and 5 bases from J; bases unmatched to any gene: 10. This CDR3 is built from 16 residues. The germline V gene encodes CDR1 KGHSH and CDR2 LQKENI. CDR3 in DNA: TGTGCCAGCTCACCACCGAATAGACAGGGCGGCAACGAGCAGTACTTC. Its protein product is CASSPPNRQGGNEQYF.

The rearrangement joins TRBV5-1 to TRBJ1-4; 7 bases line up with TRBD1. Losses at the gene ends were 3 bases for V and 6 bases for J; bases not matched to a gene: 17. The CDR3 sequence is 18 residues long. CDR1 and CDR2 (germline): SGHRS, YFSETQ. Here the CDR3 DNA reads TGCGCCAGCAGCTCCCGACCTCGACAGGGAGAAAAGGATGAAAAACTGTTTTTT. Its protein product is CASSSRPRQGEKDEKLFF.